The 32 T cell receptor beta chains presented below share a single source sample, sequenced in a study of post-analysis software for immune sequencing data (dated by TCRdb to about 2015). Findings and caveats that apply to the study as a whole: Patients showed significantly higher frequencies than controls for roughly five TRBV segments, among them TRBV5-6, TRBV5-1 and TRBV20-1.

The library relied on PCR. For sequencing, an Illumina HiSeq 2500 was employed. To reduce PCR and sequencing biases, unique molecular identifiers were built into the TCR beta cDNA libraries. Through fastp at Q25 and MiXCR, TCRdb rebuilt clones from the public reads, retaining in-frame beta chains. Rows matching on CDR3 protein sequence are summarized as one entry with the most common DNA and genes. The sample profile shows fewer than 700,000 distinct CDR3 sequences; about 44% of them were found once. The ten top clones hold more than 1.5% of the sample. Which antigens these TCRs recognize remains unknown. Sequencing was carried out using blood. These receptor sequences come from a girl aged 10 to 17 with multiple sclerosis.

The chain employs TRBV11-2 and TRBJ2-1; maybe TRBD2 (5 bases). The ends were cut back, 5 bases at V and 8 bases at J, with 25 bases in the middle. Germline lookup yields CDR1 SGHAT and CDR2 FQNNGV. The CDR3 is 17 residues long. As DNA, the CDR3 is TGTGCCAGCAGCCTACTATCCGGCCCTGACTACCTCTATGAGCAGTTCTTC. It is translated as CASSLLSGPDYLYEQFF.

CDR3 DNA sequence: TGTGCCAGCCATTCTGAAACCTCTGGAAACACCATATATTTT. This translates into CASHSETSGNTIYF. The V call is TRBV28, the J call TRBJ1-3; D is unresolved. V gave up 8 bases and J gave up 0 bases, with 11 bases separating them. The CDR3 contains 14 residues. Per the germline V gene, CDR1 is MDHEN and CDR2 is SYDVKM.

The chain recombines TRBV5-1 with TRBJ1-2; the match to TRBD1 covers 8 bases. V lost 4 bases, J lost 4 bases, and 9 bases stayed unmatched. The CDR3 runs to 15 residues. Germline V CDR1 and CDR2: SGHRS, YFSETQ. The CDR3 nucleotides are TGCGCCAGCAGCGAAAGGACAGGGAATCTCTATGGCTACACCTTC. It specifies CASSERTGNLYGYTF.

The rearrangement joins TRBV24-1 to TRBJ2-3; 8 bases are a match to TRBD1. Germline CDR1 and CDR2: KGHDR and SFDVKD. The ends lost 3 bases at V and 4 bases at J; junction bases unmatched: 5. This CDR3 has 15 amino acids. CDR3 amino acids: CATSDPGQGADTQYF. The CDR3 DNA reads TGTGCCACCAGTGATCCCGGACAGGGCGCAGATACGCAGTATTTT.

The chain recombines TRBV20-1 with TRBJ2-7, with 9 bases fitting TRBD1. V dropped 5 bases and J dropped 2; count of bases not matched to a gene: 7. This CDR3 spans 14 amino acids. Germline V gene data show CDR1 as DFQATT and CDR2 as SNEGSKA (reference sequence). The CDR3 loop is CSAPTGTGPYEQYF. The CDR3 DNA reads as TGCAGTGCTCCCACCGGGACAGGGCCCTACGAGCAGTACTTC.

CDR3 sequence: CASRVGGTPNYGYTF. The CDR3 DNA is TGCGCCAGCAGAGTCGGCGGGACCCCTAACTATGGCTACACCTTC. This sequence joins TRBV5-1 and TRBJ1-2, with a weak D call TRBD1 (5 bases). Trimming removed 5 bases from V and 0 bases from J, with 14 bases in between. The CDR3 totals 15 residues. The germline CDR1 and CDR2 sequences are SGHRS and YFSETQ.

This clonotype came up a few times. V gene TRBV6-4 combines with J gene TRBJ2-1; D unclear. V lost 0 bases and J 7 bases, leaving 13 bases between the germline ends. Germline V gene lookup returns CDR1 MRHNA and CDR2 SNTAGT. The CDR3 consists of 15 residues. CDR3 coding DNA: TGTGCCAGCAGTGACTCGATCGGCTCCCCTAATGAGCAGTTCTTC. Its protein is CASSDSIGSPNEQFF.

J is TRBJ2-3 and V is TRBV20-1; the match to TRBD2 covers 8 bases. Losses at the gene ends were 7 bases for V and 3 bases for J; bases not matched to a gene: 6. CDR1 DFQATT and CDR2 SNEGSKA come from the germline V gene (reference sequence). The CDR3 runs to 13 residues. CDR3: CSVSSGGTDTQYF. CDR3 nucleotides: TGCAGTGTCTCCAGCGGGGGAACAGATACGCAGTATTTT.

The rearrangement joins TRBV5-1 to TRBJ2-1; D unresolved. Per the germline V gene, CDR1 is SGHRS and CDR2 is YFSETQ. CDR3 length: 15 amino acids. V was clipped by 5 bases and J by 0 bases, with 12 bases between them. CDR3 sequence reads: CASSVNPGSYNEQFF. CDR3 DNA: TGCGCCAGCAGTGTAAACCCGGGCTCCTACAATGAGCAGTTCTTC.

The table lists this clonotype with a few counts. This chain connects TRBV5-1 to TRBJ2-6; unclear D gene. This CDR3 is 14 amino acids long. CDR1 is SGHRS, CDR2 YFSETQ, per germline. Between the trimmed V and J ends, which lost 0 bases and 8 bases, there was a span of 9 bases. In DNA form, the CDR3 reads TGCGCCAGCAGCTTGGAGGCGGAGACCAACGTCCTGACTTTC. It specifies CASSLEAETNVLTF.

This chain joins TRBV12-3 or TRBV12-4 and TRBJ2-7; no clear D gene. The CDR3 spans 14 residues. V was clipped by 0 bases and J by 6 bases, with 12 bases between them. The CDR3 is CASSLALTATEQYF. In DNA, the CDR3 is TGTGCCAGCAGTTTAGCCCTCACCGCTACCGAGCAGTACTTC.

This clonotype was found a few times. The rearrangement joins TRBV6-4 to TRBJ2-3, with TRBD2 matching 14 bases. The length of the CDR3 is 15 residues. The V gene end was trimmed by 6 bases and the J gene end by 6 bases; junction bases not matched to a gene: 5. From germline, CDR1 is MRHNA and CDR2 SNTAGT. CDR3 sequence: CASSKTSGGADTQYF. Here the CDR3 DNA reads TGTGCCAGCAGCAAGACTAGCGGGGGGGCGGATACGCAGTATTTT.

This clonotype appeared a few times. CDR3 nucleotide sequence: TGTGCCAGCAGTTTTTCCGGGACATTAGGTGAAAAACTGTTTTTT. Protein product: CASSFSGTLGEKLFF. The V gene is TRBV12-3 or TRBV12-4, the J gene TRBJ1-4; a weak D match, TRBD1 (6 bases). This CDR3 contains 15 residues. V shed 3 bases and J shed 7 bases, with 15 bases lying between them.

The chain joins TRBV2 to TRBJ1-1; 10 positions match TRBD1. This CDR3 is built from 14 residues. With 8 bases clipped from V and 3 bases from J, the junction kept 6 bases outside the gene matches. Germline CDR1 is SNHLY and CDR2 is FYNNEI. CDR3 amino acids: CASSTGGGHTEAFF. The CDR3 DNA is TGTGCCAGCTCGACAGGGGGCGGACACACTGAAGCTTTCTTT.

The V and J genes are TRBV10-3 and TRBJ2-7, with D perhaps given as TRBD1 or TRBD2 (5 bases each). The CDR3 has 14 residues. The V gene lost 3 bases and the J gene lost 0 bases, with 9 bases spanning the gap. The germline gives CDR1 ENHRY, CDR2 SYGVKD. In nucleotides, the CDR3 is TGTGCCATCAGTGACGGGACGGGCTCCTACGAGCAGTACTTC. Translated, it gives CAISDGTGSYEQYF.

The V gene is TRBV10-3, the J gene TRBJ2-5; D is possibly TRBD2 (6 bases). Matching the DNA end better, TRBJ2-7 makes the J call doubtful. The CDR3 runs to 13 residues. Germline-derived CDR1 and CDR2 are ENHRY and SYGVKD. The CDR3: CAISDGRGDEQYF. CDR3 sequence (DNA): TGTGCCATCAGTGATGGGCGCGGGGACGAGCAGTACTTC.

This clonotype was recorded a few times. The V gene is TRBV4-2, the J gene TRBJ2-3; 8 nucleotides line up with TRBD2. Germline assignment: CDR1 LGHNA and CDR2 YNFKEQ. Losses at the gene ends were 0 bases for V and 3 bases for J; bases not matched to a gene: 5. The CDR3 runs to 16 residues. The CDR3 region has the DNA TGTGCCAGCAGCCAAGATTGGGGACTAGGGACAGATACGCAGTATTTT. It yields the protein CASSQDWGLGTDTQYF.

In this sample, this clonotype turned up many times. The V gene is TRBV10-3, the J gene TRBJ2-7, with D hard to call. Germline V gene sequence: CDR1 ENHRY, CDR2 SYGVKD. The CDR3 length is 12 residues. V gave up 2 bases and J gave up 5 bases, with 7 bases separating them. CDR3 amino acids: CAISEGPDEQYF. As DNA, the CDR3 is TGTGCCATCAGTGAGGGACCAGACGAGCAGTACTTC.

The chain couples TRBV7-2 to TRBJ1-2, with D unresolved. The CDR3 totals 14 residues. V was pared by 3 bases and J by 2 bases, with 10 bases between. Germline V gene lookup returns CDR1 SGHTA and CDR2 FQGNSA. The CDR3 loop reads CASSFPPGNYGYTF. As DNA, the CDR3 is TGTGCCAGCAGCTTCCCCCCCGGGAACTATGGCTACACCTTC.

This clonotype was seen more than once but under ten times. The chain combines TRBV29-1 with TRBJ2-7, with a tentative D call TRBD2 (7 bases). The CDR3 is 14 amino acids. V lost 2 bases to trimming and J lost 1 base, with 12 bases between them. CDR1 and CDR2 (germline): SQVTM, ANQGSEA. The CDR3 sequence is CSVERRGGSYEQYF. CDR3 DNA sequence: TGCAGCGTTGAACGAAGGGGGGGGTCCTACGAGCAGTACTTC.

The rearrangement joins TRBV7-6 to TRBJ2-7; D is unresolved. CDR1 and CDR2 (germline): SGHVS, FNYEAQ. The CDR3 has 12 residues. Trimming pared 4 bases from V and 6 bases from J, leaving 10 bases between. The CDR3 here is CASSSAVGEQYF. CDR3 in DNA: TGTGCCAGCAGCTCTGCGGTAGGCGAGCAGTACTTC.

This chain uses TRBV6-2 or TRBV6-3 with TRBJ2-7; 10 bases map to TRBD2. Germline-derived CDR1 and CDR2 are MNHEY and SVGEGT. The CDR3 extends over 15 amino acids. V lost 7 bases and J lost 7; bases outside the gene matches: 13. In DNA, the CDR3 is TGTGCCAGCAAGCTGACGTCTAGCGGGAGTTCAGAGCAGTACTTC. Translation gives CASKLTSSGSSEQYF.

This clonotype was observed a few times. The chain combines TRBV5-5 with TRBJ2-7; D unclear. Trimming removed 0 bases from V and 1 base from J, with 11 bases in between. Per the germline V gene, CDR1 is SGHKS and CDR2 is YYEKEE (reference sequence). This CDR3 has 15 amino acids. CDR3: CASSLGAVHSYEQYF. The CDR3 nucleotides are TGTGCCAGCAGCTTGGGGGCAGTCCATTCCTACGAGCAGTACTTC.

A word on this clonotype: One end of the junction fails to match germline, which may point to a read error. The rearrangement joins TRBV11-2 to TRBJ1-2, with D unresolved. Germline V gene lookup returns CDR1 SGHAT and CDR2 FQNNGV. This CDR3 spans 14 amino acids. The CDR3, as DNA: TGTGCCAGCAGCTTAGACGTGTCGGACTATGACTACACCTTC. As protein: CASSLDVSDYDYTF.

The rearrangement joins TRBV27 to TRBJ2-1; 7 bases align to TRBD2. V was pared by 2 bases and J by 4 bases, with 2 bases of the junction left unmatched. The germline gives CDR1 MNHEY, CDR2 SMNVEV (reference sequence). The CDR3 spans 14 residues. CDR3 protein: CASSLTSEYNEQFF. The CDR3, as DNA: TGTGCCAGCAGTTTAACTAGCGAGTACAATGAGCAGTTCTTC.

V is TRBV6-6 and J is TRBJ2-7; tentatively, D is TRBD2 (5 bases). V was clipped by 8 bases and J by 2 bases, with 13 bases between them. Looked up from germline, CDR1 is MNHNY and CDR2 is SVGAGI (reference sequence). The CDR3 totals 13 residues. The CDR3 bases are TGTGCCAGCGGGAGTAGGAGCGCCTACGAGCAGTACTTC. This gives the protein CASGSRSAYEQYF.

The CDR3 bases are TGTGCCATCAGTGCCACAGGGACAGCGCAGTATTTT. This translates into CAISATGTAQYF. The rearrangement uses TRBV10-3 and TRBJ2-3; 7 bases match TRBD1. The ends lost 4 bases at V and 10 bases at J; junction bases unmatched: 5. CDR1 and CDR2 (germline): ENHRY, SYGVKD. This CDR3 comprises 12 residues.

The rearrangement links TRBV29-1 to TRBJ1-1; D not certain. V was trimmed by 5 bases and J by 1 base, leaving 11 bases between them. Looked up from germline, CDR1 is SQVTM and CDR2 is ANQGSEA. The CDR3 has 13 amino acids. DNA of the CDR3: TGCAGCGTTCGTCGGCAGGAGAACACTGAAGCTTTCTTT. This gives the protein CSVRRQENTEAFF. Using reference TRBV29-1 and TRBJ1-1 for the parts outside the CDR3, the full variable domain is SAVISQKPSRDICQRGTSLTIQCQVDSQVTMMFWYRQQPGQSLTLIATANQGSEATYESGFVIDKFPISRPNLTFSTLTVSNMSPEDSSIYLCSVRRQENTEAFFGQGTRLTVV.

V gene TRBV6-5 combines with J gene TRBJ1-1; possible D gene TRBD1, 6 bases. V was clipped by 2 bases and J by 1 base, with 8 bases between them. The germline gives CDR1 MNHEY, CDR2 SVGAGI. There are 14 residues in the CDR3. The CDR3 loop reads CASSYRTENTEAFF. CDR3 sequence (DNA): TGTGCCAGCAGTTACAGGACAGAGAACACTGAAGCTTTCTTT.

This clonotype turned up a few times. The genes are TRBV12-3 or TRBV12-4 and TRBJ1-5; D not certain. This CDR3 has 15 residues. The germline V and J ends were trimmed by 5 bases and 6 bases, with 17 bases remaining between them. CDR3 in DNA: TGTGCCAGCAGTCGGACGGCCGGAAGGAGTCAGCCCCAGCATTTT. This gives the protein CASSRTAGRSQPQHF.

The J gene is TRBJ2-3, the V gene TRBV5-1; 8 bases align to TRBD2. The CDR3 runs to 15 residues. Germline CDR1 is SGHRS and CDR2 is YFSETQ. The V segment lost 0 bases and the J segment 10 bases; nucleotides outside the gene matches: 10. CDR3 in DNA: TGCGCCAGCAGCTTGGGTAGCGGGGACCCAATTCCGCAGTATTTT. Protein sequence: CASSLGSGDPIPQYF. Looking up the rest from reference TRBV5-1 and TRBJ2-3 gives the full variable domain: KAGVTQTPRYLIKTRGQQVTLSCSPISGHRSVSWYQQTPGQGLQFLFEYFSETQRNKGNFPGRFSGRQFSNSRSEMNVSTLELGDSALYLCASSLGSGDPIPQYFGPGTRLTVL.

The gene calls are TRBV3-1 and TRBJ1-2; possibly TRBD1 for D (5 bases). Trimming took off 3 bases at V and 4 bases at J, with 15 bases between the two ends. The CDR3 has 15 residues. Germline CDR1 LGHDT, CDR2 YNNKEL (reference sequence). The CDR3 region is CASSHQSRQRYGYTF. Written as DNA, the CDR3 is TGTGCCAGCAGCCACCAATCAAGACAGCGCTATGGCTACACCTTC.